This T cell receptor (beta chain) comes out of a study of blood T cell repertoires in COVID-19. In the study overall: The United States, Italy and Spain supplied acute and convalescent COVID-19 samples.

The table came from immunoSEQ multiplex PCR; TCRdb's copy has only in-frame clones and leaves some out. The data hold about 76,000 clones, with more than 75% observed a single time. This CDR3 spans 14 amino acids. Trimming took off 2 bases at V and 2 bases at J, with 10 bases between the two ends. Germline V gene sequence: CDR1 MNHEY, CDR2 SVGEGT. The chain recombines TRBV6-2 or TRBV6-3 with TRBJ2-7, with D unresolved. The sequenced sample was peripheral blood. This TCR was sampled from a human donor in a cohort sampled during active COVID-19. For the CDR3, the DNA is TGTGCCAGCAGTTACGACGCGGAGACCTACGAGCAGTACTTC. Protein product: CASSYDAETYEQYF.